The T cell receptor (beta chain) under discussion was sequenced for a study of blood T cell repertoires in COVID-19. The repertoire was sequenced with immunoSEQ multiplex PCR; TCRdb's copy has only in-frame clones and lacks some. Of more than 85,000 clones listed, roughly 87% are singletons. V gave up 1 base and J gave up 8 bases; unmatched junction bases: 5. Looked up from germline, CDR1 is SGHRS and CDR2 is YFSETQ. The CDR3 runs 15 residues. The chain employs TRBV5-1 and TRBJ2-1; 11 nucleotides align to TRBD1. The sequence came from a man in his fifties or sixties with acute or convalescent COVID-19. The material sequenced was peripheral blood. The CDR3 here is CASSLRWTGGYEQFF. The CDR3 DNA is TGCGCCAGCAGCTTGAGGTGGACAGGGGGCTATGAGCAGTTCTTC.